One T cell receptor (beta chain) is described in this entry. This CDR3 is 17 amino acids long. In germline, CDR1 is LGHNA, CDR2 YSLEER. Trimming removed 1 base from V and 2 bases from J; junction bases left unmatched: 9. The data stem from a study of blood T cell repertoires in COVID-19. Data came from immunoSEQ multiplex PCR; TCRdb stores just in-frame clones and leaves some out. The sample shows a few hundred thousand clones, about 88% of them seen only once. The TCR comes from a woman in her thirties or forties who had recovered from COVID-19. The sample taken for sequencing was PBMCs or T cells enriched from blood (not recorded which). The chain carries TRBV4-3 and TRBJ2-5; 8 bases agree with TRBD2. In DNA, the CDR3 is TGCGCCAGCAGCCAAGGAGATGGCCTAGCGGGTCAAGAGACCCAGTACTTC. Translating gives CASSQGDGLAGQETQYF.